A single T cell receptor (beta chain) is shown here with its context. Its specificity is unknown. The data belong to a study of somatic mutations in cytotoxic T cells in rheumatoid arthritis. Notes on the study in general: Per patient, the largest CD8+ clone was found to exceed 20% of CD8+ cells in 8 of 65 cases.

Libraries were prepared by immunoSEQ multiplex PCR; TCRdb keeps only in-frame clonotypes and omits some of them. The sample yields 12,000 or so clones, less than 85% seen once. Germline-derived CDR1 and CDR2 are SGHTA and FQGTGA. J was trimmed by 6 bases and V by 3 bases; bases with no gene match: 7. The CDR3 sequence is 16 residues long. V gene TRBV7-3 combines with J gene TRBJ2-1; 11 bases are shared with TRBD2. The sequence came from a woman aged 35 to 49 in good health. What was sequenced was CD8+ T cells sorted from blood. CDR3 nucleotides: TGTGCCAGCAGCTTGCTAGCGGGAGGAGGAGGCAATGAGCAGTTCTTC. It specifies CASSLLAGGGGNEQFF.